Listed below are T cell receptor beta chains from one sample, sequenced in a study of T-cell memory formation after mild COVID-19. TCRdb fed the 5' RACE reads into MiXCR, producing one record per CDR3 protein. The repertoire holds about 400,000 distinct CDR3 sequences, with about 25% as singletons. The sequenced material came from PBMCs or a T cell subset sorted from them (not recorded which). Receptors originate from an adult woman who had mild COVID-19 (a few samples of this study predate the infection). Cell type and time point are not known. Each CDR3 is given with its conserved first and last residue. The D gene is left open where the match is weak. Part of the rows lack a size; the others show once, few, many or a class for expanded clones.

D gene	J gene	V gene	clone size	CDR3 DNA	CDR3 protein
TRBD2	TRBJ2-2	TRBV12-3/TRBV12-4	-	TGTGCCAGCAGCCTTATAGCGGGAGGGCGCACCGGGGAGCTGTTTTTT	CASSLIAGGRTGELFF
TRBD1	TRBJ2-2	TRBV30	-	TGTGCCTGGAGTCCGGGACAGGGACGGACCGGGGAGCTGTTTTTT	CAWSPGQGRTGELFF
TRBD1	TRBJ1-2	TRBV6-5	-	TGTGCCAGCAGTTGGCTATCACCGGGACAGGGTTCTAACTATGGCTACACCTTC	CASSWLSPGQGSNYGYTF
-	TRBJ1-2	TRBV5-1	-	TGCGCCAGCAGCTCCGAGGGGGGAAGCTATGGCTACACCTTC	CASSSEGGSYGYTF
TRBD2	TRBJ2-5	TRBV27	-	TGTGCCAGCAGTTGGTCACTAGCGAAAGAGACCCAGTACTTC	CASSWSLAKETQYF
-	TRBJ1-5	TRBV29-1	few	TGCAGCGTTCTATTGGACACCTATCAGCCCCAGCATTTT	CSVLLDTYQPQHF
-	TRBJ2-3	TRBV24-1	few	TGTGCCACCAGTGATTCCGTCAGGGTTACAGATACGCAGTATTTT	CATSDSVRVTDTQYF
-	TRBJ1-2	TRBV5-1	-	TGCGCCAGCAGCTTGGGACAGATTCTTTACTATGGCTACACCTTC	CASSLGQILYYGYTF
TRBD2	TRBJ2-3	TRBV20-1	-	TGCAGTGCTAGAGACGGGAGGCGGGAGGAAGCGGATACGCAGTATTTT	CSARDGRREEADTQYF
TRBD1	TRBJ1-1	TRBV5-1	few	TGCGCCAGCAGCGGAAGACAGGGGTTGGGGACTGAAGCTTTCTTT	CASSGRQGLGTEAFF
-	TRBJ1-6	TRBV6-2/TRBV6-3	few	TGTGCCAGCAGTCAAGTCCGGGACACCCTTAATTCACCCCTCCACTTT	CASSQVRDTLNSPLHF
-	TRBJ1-5	TRBV6-5	-	TGTGCCAGCAGTCGAGACCCTCAGGGAATTCAGCCCCAGCATTTT	CASSRDPQGIQPQHF
-	TRBJ2-1	TRBV29-1	-	TGCAGCGCCAGACGAGGCCAGACCAGCTCCTACAATGAGCAGTTCTTC	CSARRGQTSSYNEQFF
-	TRBJ2-7	TRBV30	-	TGTGCCTGGAGTGTAAATCCGGGAGACAGGGCGCCCTACGAGCAGTACTTC	CAWSVNPGDRAPYEQYF
-	TRBJ2-1	TRBV7-9	-	TGTGCCAGCAGCCCCCGGGCAGCTTACAATGAGCAGTTCTTC	CASSPRAAYNEQFF
-	TRBJ2-1	TRBV10-3	-	TGTGCCATCGAAACGGGGGAATCCAATGAGCAGTTCTTC	CAIETGESNEQFF
-	TRBJ1-1	TRBV5-1	few	TGCGCCAGCAGCTGGGGGGGCGGGATCGGTACTGAAGCTTTCTTT	CASSWGGGIGTEAFF
TRBD2	TRBJ2-7	TRBV20-1	-	TGCAGTGCTAGAAGGACTAGCGGGGGGGCCACAGGGTCCTACGAGCAGTACTTC	CSARRTSGGATGSYEQYF
TRBD2	TRBJ2-2	TRBV6-4	-	TGTGCCAGCAGTGAGGGACTAGCGGATAACACCGGGGAGCTGTTTTTT	CASSEGLADNTGELFF
-	TRBJ2-1	TRBV7-2	-	TGTGCCAGCAGCCCTATAGCGGCGACCTCCTACAATGCGCAGTTCTTC	CASSPIAATSYNAQFF
TRBD2	TRBJ2-3	TRBV20-1	-	TGCAGTGCTAGACCTAGCGGGGTCGCAGATACGCAGTATTTT	CSARPSGVADTQYF
-	TRBJ2-7	TRBV23-1	few	TGCGCCAGCAGTCAACGAGACTCCAGATGCTACGAGCAGTACTTC	CASSQRDSRCYEQYF
TRBD1	TRBJ2-1	TRBV6-2/TRBV6-3	-	TGTGCCAGCAGTTCCCTACGTATAGGGGGCCCTGTGGTAAATGAGCAGTTCTTC	CASSSLRIGGPVVNEQFF
-	TRBJ2-5	TRBV4-2	few	TGTGCCAGCAGCCAAGATTCGGGGTCCCAAGAGACCCAGTACTTC	CASSQDSGSQETQYF
TRBD1	TRBJ1-2	TRBV12-3/TRBV12-4	-	TGTGCCAGCAGTTCTCAGGGGGCCGGGGGCTACACCTTC	CASSSQGAGGYTF
-	TRBJ1-3	TRBV10-3	-	TGTGCCATCAGTGAAACAACAGTCAGAAACACCATATATTTT	CAISETTVRNTIYF
-	TRBJ2-5	TRBV24-1	-	TGTGCCACCACGGATCAAGAGACCCAGTACTTC	CATTDQETQYF
-	TRBJ1-1	TRBV29-1	few	TGCAGCGTTGAAAGGTATTTAGGACTAAACACTGAAGCTTTCTTT	CSVERYLGLNTEAFF
-	TRBJ2-1	TRBV5-6	-	TGTGCCAGCAGCTTGAGAGGAGGGATCTCGGTCTTC	CASSLRGGISVF
-	TRBJ1-1	TRBV12-3/TRBV12-4	few	TGTGCCAGCAGTTTAAGTGCAGGCACGAACACTGAAGCTTTCTTT	CASSLSAGTNTEAFF
-	TRBJ2-7	TRBV6-5	few	TGTGCCAGCAGACCTGGGCCTCATTGGGAGCAGTACTTC	CASRPGPHWEQYF
-	TRBJ1-2	TRBV7-9	-	TGTGCCAGCAGCTTAACTGAGAGCTATGGCTACACCTTC	CASSLTESYGYTF
-	TRBJ1-5	TRBV30	-	TGTGCCTGGTCCAGGGGTCAGAGCAATCAGCCCCAGCATTTT	CAWSRGQSNQPQHF
-	TRBJ1-1	TRBV12-3/TRBV12-4	-	TGTGCCAGCAGTTTACCTGGCAAACTCTGGGGCACTGAAGCTTTCTTT	CASSLPGKLWGTEAFF
-	TRBJ2-2	TRBV12-3/TRBV12-4	many	TGTGCCAGCAGTTTAGCGAGAGGCACCGGGGAGCTGTTTTTT	CASSLARGTGELFF
TRBD1	TRBJ1-2	TRBV10-3	-	TGTGCCATCAGTGAGTCACTCCCCTTATCAGGGGGCCAGAACTATGGCTACACCTTC	CAISESLPLSGGQNYGYTF
TRBD2	TRBJ2-3	TRBV5-1	-	TGCGCCAGCAGCTTACTAGCGGGGAACACAGATACGCAGTATTTT	CASSLLAGNTDTQYF
-	TRBJ1-1	TRBV6-5	once	TGTGCCAGCACCCCATGGGGCATGAACACTGAAGCTTTCTTT	CASTPWGMNTEAFF
TRBD1	TRBJ1-2	TRBV5-1	-	TGCGCCAGCAGCTGGGGACAGGGATCTGGCTACACCTTC	CASSWGQGSGYTF
-	TRBJ2-3	TRBV4-2	-	TGTGCCAGCAGCCAAGGGACTGTCGGGGGTTTGGCAGATACGCAGTATTTT	CASSQGTVGGLADTQYF
-	TRBJ2-2	TRBV29-1	-	TGCAGCGTTGAAGGAGGGGGAGAGGCCGGGGAGCTGTTTTTT	CSVEGGGEAGELFF
-	TRBJ2-1	TRBV4-1	-	TGCGCCAGCAGCCAAGATGGGGCCAGGGACTACAATGAGCAGTTCTTC	CASSQDGARDYNEQFF
-	TRBJ2-5	TRBV29-1	-	TGCAGCGTGGGGTGGGAGACCCAGTACTTC	CSVGWETQYF
-	TRBJ1-3	TRBV18	many	TGTGCCAGCTCACCACCAGGAAACACCATATATTTT	CASSPPGNTIYF
-	TRBJ2-3	TRBV2	-	TGTGCCAGCACGGAGACATGGGGCACAGATACGCAGTATTTT	CASTETWGTDTQYF
TRBD2	TRBJ2-5	TRBV10-3	-	TGTGCCATCAGTTCAACCGGGACTAGCGGAGAGACCCAGTACTTC	CAISSTGTSGETQYF
-	TRBJ1-1	TRBV19	-	TGTGCCAGTAAGAAGGGGTGGGACACTGAAGCTTTCTTT	CASKKGWDTEAFF
-	TRBJ1-6	TRBV6-5	-	TGTGCCAGCAGTTACCCCCCAATGGGGAATTCACCCCTCCACTTT	CASSYPPMGNSPLHF
-	TRBJ2-5	TRBV7-9	-	TGTGCCAGCAGCTTAGCGGGTAAACAAGAGACCCAGTACTTC	CASSLAGKQETQYF
-	TRBJ1-2	TRBV29-1	-	TGCAGCGTTGAATCTGCGGGTCCCTATGGCTACACCTTC	CSVESAGPYGYTF
TRBD2	TRBJ2-2	TRBV7-8	few	TGTGCCAGCAGCTTTTCTGTCACTAGCGTAACCGGGGAGCTGTTTTTT	CASSFSVTSVTGELFF
-	TRBJ2-3	TRBV12-3/TRBV12-4	once	TGTGCCAGCAGTTTAGCGCTGGGACGACGGGATACGCAGTATTTT	CASSLALGRRDTQYF
TRBD2	TRBJ2-1	TRBV29-1	-	TGCAGCGTTGAAGGACTAGCGGGAAGAGGCCCGTCCTACAATGAGCAGTTCTTC	CSVEGLAGRGPSYNEQFF
-	TRBJ2-3	TRBV6-4	-	TGTGCCAGCAGTGACAGCGCGACAGATACGCAGTATTTT	CASSDSATDTQYF
TRBD1	TRBJ2-7	TRBV7-9	-	TGTGCCAGCAGCGCCGGACAGGCGGACTACGAGCAGTACTTC	CASSAGQADYEQYF
-	TRBJ2-5	TRBV2	few	TGTGCCAGCAGTGAATGGCAGGGTGACCAAGAGACCCAGTACTTC	CASSEWQGDQETQYF